This T cell receptor (beta chain) is drawn from a study of Ad26.COV2.S vaccination and SARS-CoV-2 variants. Described treatment: around 19 received Ad26.COV2.S at low or high dose, single or two shots; a few received placebo; per-sample allocation not given. Samples analyzed were those drawn on day 63 after the first vaccine or placebo injection. Recruitment in Boston yielded a donor of adult age, 18-55 years. An Ad26 vector that expressed Wuhan-strain SARS-CoV-2 spike constituted the vaccine. CDR1 and CDR2 from the germline V gene are SGHTA and FQGTGA. The CDR3 covers 15 residues. The J segment lost 8 bases and the V segment lost 5 bases, leaving 12 bases of the junction unmatched. TCRdb's table, derived via immunoSEQ multiplex PCR, lists solely in-frame clones and lacks some. The data show 380,000 or so clones, 80% to 90% seen once.

The rearrangement uses TRBV7-3 and TRBJ2-1; TRBD1 aligns across 7 bases. Sequencing was performed on peripheral blood, taken in a trial of Ad26.COV2.S vaccine versus placebo. The sequence came from a person between 18 and 65 years old who received the Ad26.COV2.S COVID-19 vaccine or a placebo. CDR3 in DNA: TGTGCCAGCAGCCCCTGGGGACAGAGGGGCGATGAGCAGTTCTTC. Its protein is CASSPWGQRGDEQFF.